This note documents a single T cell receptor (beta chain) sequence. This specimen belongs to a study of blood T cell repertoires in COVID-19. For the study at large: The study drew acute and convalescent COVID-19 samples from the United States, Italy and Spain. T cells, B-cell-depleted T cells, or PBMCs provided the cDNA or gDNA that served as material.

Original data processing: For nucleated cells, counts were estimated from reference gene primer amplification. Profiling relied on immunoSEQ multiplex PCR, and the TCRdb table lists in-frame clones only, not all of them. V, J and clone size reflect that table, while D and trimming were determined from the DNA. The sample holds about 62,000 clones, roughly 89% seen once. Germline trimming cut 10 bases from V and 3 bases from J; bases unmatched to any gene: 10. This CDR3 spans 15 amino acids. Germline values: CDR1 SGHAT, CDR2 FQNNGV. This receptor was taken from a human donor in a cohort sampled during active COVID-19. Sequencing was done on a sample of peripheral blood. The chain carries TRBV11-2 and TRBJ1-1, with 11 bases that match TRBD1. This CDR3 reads CATTARGQGDTEAFF. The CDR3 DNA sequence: TGTGCCACCACGGCAAGGGGACAGGGGGACACTGAAGCTTTCTTT.